This T cell receptor (beta chain) was sequenced for a study of shared clonotypes between healthy human individuals. Authors' data handling: ImmunoSEQ only sent back junction sequences with no quality scores, so filtering was done differently. This table comes from immunoSEQ multiplex PCR, and its TCRdb copy is limited to in-frame clones, with some not included. V and J calls and clone size are given by that table; D and trimming were obtained from the DNA. Of over 95,000 clones in the sample, less than 60% were seen once. CDR3 length: 15 residues. Between the trimmed V and J ends, which lost 6 bases and 4 bases, there was a span of 18 bases. Germline CDR1 MNHEY, CDR2 SMNVEV (reference sequence).

Material for sequencing was PBMCs. This TCR was sampled from a woman aged 40 to 50 in good health. Some clones in this sample may be carry-over from other donors' samples. This chain connects TRBV27 to TRBJ1-2; TRBD1 is a possible D gene (6 bases). CDR3: CASSPSPDSLYGYTF. In nucleotides, the CDR3 is TGTGCCAGCAGCCCCTCCCCGGACAGCCTCTATGGCTACACCTTC.